This TCR beta chain is from a study of regulatory T cells in long-lasting Graves disease. Study at large: Persistence in Graves' disease required over 5 years of antithyroid drugs plus positive TSH receptor antibodies. General observations from the study: In persistent patients, shared public clonotypes (under 3,000) outnumbered those in new patients (about 1,000). Patients whose Graves' disease persisted exhibited lower TCR diversity than those newly diagnosed.

The time point: persistent/refractory GD, antithyroid drugs over 5 years with positive TRAb. Researchers made the TCR library from RNA that was extracted from PBMCs. This clonotype was seen more than once but under ten times. Its specificity is unknown. The TCR beta library used iRepertoire HTBI primers with Arm-PCR amplification of CDR3. Each CDR3 protein is one row after TCRdb ran MiXCR on the multiplex PCR reads. Of hundreds of thousands of distinct CDR3 sequences listed, around 21% are singletons. J gave up 0 bases and V 5 bases, and 3 bases lay outside the gene matches. There are 14 residues in the CDR3. The V gene's germline CDR1 is ENHRY and CDR2 SYGVKD.

The sequence came from a female donor with Graves disease. V gene TRBV10-3 combines with J gene TRBJ2-7; 8 bases are shared with TRBD2. The material sequenced was peripheral blood mononuclear cells (PBMCs), taken when the disease was refractory, from a patient treated with antithyroid drugs. This CDR3 is CAISSLAASYEQYF. CDR3 sequence (DNA): TGTGCCATCAGTTCACTAGCGGCCTCCTACGAGCAGTACTTC.